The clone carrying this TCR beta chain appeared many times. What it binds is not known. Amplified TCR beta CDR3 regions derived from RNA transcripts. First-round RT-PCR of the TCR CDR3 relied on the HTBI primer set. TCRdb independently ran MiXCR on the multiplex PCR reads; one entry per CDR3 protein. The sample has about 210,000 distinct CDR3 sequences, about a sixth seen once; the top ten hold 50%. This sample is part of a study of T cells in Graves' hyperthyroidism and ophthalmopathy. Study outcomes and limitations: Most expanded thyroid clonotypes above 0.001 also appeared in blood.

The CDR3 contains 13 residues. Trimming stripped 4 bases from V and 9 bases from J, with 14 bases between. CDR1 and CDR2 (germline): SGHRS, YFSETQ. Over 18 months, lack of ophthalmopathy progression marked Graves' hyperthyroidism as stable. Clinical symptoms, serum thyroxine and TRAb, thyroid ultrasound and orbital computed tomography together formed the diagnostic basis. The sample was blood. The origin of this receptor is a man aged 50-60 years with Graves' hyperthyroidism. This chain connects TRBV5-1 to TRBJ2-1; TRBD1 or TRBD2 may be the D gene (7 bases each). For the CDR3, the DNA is TGCGCCAGCAGCGCCGACAGGGAGGGTGAGCAGTTCTTC. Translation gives CASSADREGEQFF.